The T cell receptor beta chain described here comes from a study of blood T cell repertoires in COVID-19. Original processing methods: Reference gene primers were amplified, and this amplification served to estimate nucleated cell counts. The method was immunoSEQ multiplex PCR; TCRdb's version includes in-frame clones alone and lacks a portion of them. The V and J calls and clone size are taken from that table; D and trimming were inferred from the DNA. The table includes approximately 340,000 clones, 80% to 90% detected once. The CDR3 runs to 15 residues. The V and J ends lost 0 bases and 7 bases respectively, with 15 bases between them. The germline V gene has CDR1 KGHSH and CDR2 LQKENI.

This sequence joins TRBV18 and TRBJ1-1; no firm D call. Sequences were obtained from peripheral blood. The clonotype originates from a man aged 25 to 40 with active or convalescent COVID-19. The CDR3 DNA reads TGTGCCAGCTCACCACCTAGCTTCGGAACGGTTGAAGCTTTCTTT. Translated, it gives CASSPPSFGTVEAFF.